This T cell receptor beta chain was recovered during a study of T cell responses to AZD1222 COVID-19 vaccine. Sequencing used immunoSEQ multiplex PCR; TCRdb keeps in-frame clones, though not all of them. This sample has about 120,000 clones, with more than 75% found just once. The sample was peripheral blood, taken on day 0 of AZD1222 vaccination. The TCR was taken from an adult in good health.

CDR3 nucleotides: TGTGCCAGCAGCCCCCCCGGGGGGGGTAGCAATCAGCCCCAGCATTTT. Amino acid sequence: CASSPPGGGSNQPQHF. The chain links TRBV7-8 to TRBJ1-5; weak D call: TRBD1 (5 bases). The CDR3 has 16 amino acids. CDR1 and CDR2 (germline): SGHVS, FQNEAQ. Trimming shortened V by 5 bases and J by 0 bases, and 14 bases separated the two germline ends.